One and the same sample provided the 27 T cell receptor beta chains below, sequenced in a study of identifying expanded T cells in peripheral blood. Generated by immunoSEQ multiplex PCR, the TCRdb table keeps only in-frame clones and is missing some. The table shows about 81,000 clones, with roughly 84% occurring only once. The sample taken for sequencing was blood. These receptors originate from a person aged 18-70 years in good health.

The chain recombines TRBV5-1 with TRBJ2-7; perhaps D is TRBD1 or TRBD2 (5 bases each). Germline lookup yields CDR1 SGHRS and CDR2 YFSETQ. The CDR3 runs 12 residues. V lost 6 bases to trimming and J lost 6 bases, with 13 bases between them. In nucleotides, the CDR3 is TGCGCCAGCACCTCCAACGGGGCCGAGCAGTACTTC. Its translation is CASTSNGAEQYF.

The genes are TRBV5-1 and TRBJ2-3; D possibly corresponds to TRBD2 (6 bases). Germline values: CDR1 SGHRS, CDR2 YFSETQ. CDR3 length: 16 residues. V lost 0 bases and J 3 bases, leaving 14 bases between the germline ends. CDR3 nucleotide sequence: TGCGCCAGCAGCTTGGCCGGGGCAGGGAGGACAGATACGCAGTATTTT. Translated, it gives CASSLAGAGRTDTQYF.

This clone appeared a few times. The V and J genes are TRBV6-5 and TRBJ1-2; D gene unclear. The CDR3 extends over 12 amino acids. V was shortened by 3 bases and J by 4 bases, with 6 bases between the two germline ends. CDR1 and CDR2 (germline): MNHEY, SVGAGI. The CDR3 nucleotides read TGTGCCAGCAGTTATACGGGCTATGGCTACACCTTC. Translation: CASSYTGYGYTF.

The V and J genes are TRBV2 and TRBJ2-3; TRBD2 matches 7 bases. Germline CDR1 and CDR2: SNHLY and FYNNEI. The CDR3 sequence is 18 residues long. The V gene end was trimmed by 8 bases and the J gene end by 1 base; junction bases not matched to a gene: 18. CDR3 amino acids: CASYLTLGEGGGTDTQYF. The CDR3 nucleotides are TGTGCCAGCTACTTGACGCTGGGGGAGGGTGGGGGCACAGATACGCAGTATTTT. The full variable domain, with the rest looked up from reference TRBV2 and TRBJ2-3, is EPEVTQTPSHQVTQMGQEVILRCVPISNHLYFYWYRQILGQKVEFLVSFYNNEISEKSEIFDDQFSVERPDGSNFTLKIRSTKLEDSAMYFCASYLTLGEGGGTDTQYFGPGTRLTVL.

The chain joins TRBV19 to TRBJ2-4, with D perhaps TRBD1 or TRBD2 (6 bases each). Germline-derived CDR1 and CDR2 are LNHDA and SQIVND (reference sequence). This CDR3 region has 16 residues. The V gene lost 6 bases and the J gene lost 0 bases, with 15 bases spanning the gap. The chain's CDR3 is CASSQTGGLAKNIQYF. CDR3 DNA: TGTGCCAGTAGCCAGACAGGAGGGTTAGCCAAAAACATTCAGTACTTC.

V and J are TRBV6-6 and TRBJ2-1; D unresolved. This CDR3 is 15 amino acids long. Germline V lookup: CDR1 MNHNY, CDR2 SVGAGI (reference sequence). Trimming left V 4 bases short and J 9 bases short, with 19 bases between. CDR3 in amino acids: CASSFSLVSEGEQFF. In DNA, the CDR3 is TGTGCCAGCAGTTTCTCACTCGTCTCAGAAGGTGAGCAGTTCTTC.

V gene TRBV7-9 combines with J gene TRBJ2-7; 8 bases match TRBD2. This CDR3 has 15 amino acids. V gave up 8 bases and J gave up 1 base; unmatched junction bases: 10. Germline V gene data show CDR1 as SEHNR and CDR2 as FQNEAQ (reference sequence). CDR3 sequence reads: CASLPGGGLSYEQYF. Here the CDR3 DNA reads TGTGCCAGCCTCCCCGGGGGGGGCTTGTCCTACGAGCAGTACTTC.

The chain uses TRBV4-3 and TRBJ2-7, with 10 bases lining up with TRBD1. This CDR3 has 17 residues. Germline CDR1 LGHNA, CDR2 YSLEER. The J segment lost 4 bases and the V segment lost 1 base, leaving 10 bases of the junction unmatched. The CDR3 DNA sequence: TGCGCCAGCAGCCAAGCCCAGGGGGACAGGGGTACGTACGAGCAGTACTTC. It translates to CASSQAQGDRGTYEQYF.

The chain is built from TRBV13 and TRBJ2-7, with no clear D. CDR3 length: 12 amino acids. The V end was cut by 2 bases, the J end by 2 bases, with 4 bases between. Looked up from germline, CDR1 is PRHDT and CDR2 is FYEKMQ (reference sequence). CDR3 DNA: TGTGCCAGCAGCTTACGGACCTACGAGCAGTACTTC. Translating it yields CASSLRTYEQYF.

V gene TRBV19 combines with J gene TRBJ2-5; maybe TRBD2 (5 bases). V was cut by 3 bases and J by 12 bases, with 11 bases left in between. This CDR3 contains 11 residues. Germline loops: CDR1 LNHDA, CDR2 SQIVND (reference sequence). CDR3 in amino acids: CASSMAQTKYF. In DNA, the CDR3 is TGTGCCAGTAGTATGGCTCAGACTAAGTACTTC.

The V gene is TRBV11-3, the J gene TRBJ1-1, with D maybe TRBD1 (5 bases). Germline CDR1 is SGHNT and CDR2 is YENEEA. The CDR3 has 13 amino acids. V was trimmed by 4 bases and J by 5 bases, leaving 11 bases between them. The CDR3 DNA sequence: TGTGCCAGCAGCTCCCCCCGACAGACTGAAGCTTTCTTT. This translates into CASSSPRQTEAFF.

V usage is TRBV6-5 and J usage is TRBJ1-5; D gene ambiguous. Germline V gene data show CDR1 as MNHEY and CDR2 as SVGAGI. This CDR3 has 14 amino acids. Trimming took 0 bases from V and 0 from J, leaving 3 bases between them. CDR3 sequence: CASSYSYSNQPQHF. CDR3 coding DNA: TGTGCCAGCAGTTACTCCTATAGCAATCAGCCCCAGCATTTT.

The chain recombines TRBV18 with TRBJ1-1, with D unresolved. Germline CDR1 is KGHSH and CDR2 is LQKENI. This CDR3 spans 13 amino acids. The V gene lost 2 bases and the J gene lost 6 bases, with 10 bases spanning the gap. The CDR3 bases are TGTGCCAGCTCACCAGTAGTCGCGGCTGAAGCTTTCTTT. Protein: CASSPVVAAEAFF.

The chain combines TRBV6-5 with TRBJ2-6; 7 nucleotides match TRBD1. The CDR3 covers 15 residues. Per germline, CDR1 MNHEY and CDR2 SVGAGI. V lost 4 bases to trimming and J lost 4 bases; unmatched junction nucleotides: 4. The CDR3 region has the DNA TGTGCCAGCAGTTTACAGGGGTACGGGGCCAACGTCCTGACTTTC. This codes for CASSLQGYGANVLTF.

V is TRBV6-5 and J is TRBJ2-1, with 7 bases fitting TRBD2. The CDR3 is made up of 14 amino acids. CDR1 and CDR2 (germline): MNHEY, SVGAGI. The trim removed 0 bases at V and 11 bases at J, leaving 7 bases unmatched. CDR3 sequence: CASSYSWAGVQQFF. CDR3 sequence (DNA): TGTGCCAGCAGTTACTCATGGGCGGGAGTGCAGCAGTTCTTC.

CDR3: CASSFSFGFSQSPNQPQHF. The CDR3 DNA follows: TGTGCCAGCAGCTTTTCATTCGGATTCTCCCAATCCCCAAATCAGCCCCAGCATTTT. This sequence joins TRBV7-2 and TRBJ1-5; D not certain. V gave up 3 bases and J gave up 4 bases, with 25 bases separating them. CDR1 and CDR2 from the germline V gene are SGHTA and FQGNSA. This CDR3 region has 19 residues.

The chain joins TRBV9 to TRBJ2-1; D may be TRBD2 (5 bases). Germline values: CDR1 SGDLS, CDR2 YYNGEE. CDR3 length: 15 residues. V lost 0 bases to trimming and J lost 6 bases, with 13 bases between them. CDR3 amino acids: CASSVDGLAINEQFF. The CDR3 DNA reads TGTGCCAGCAGCGTAGATGGTTTAGCGATCAATGAGCAGTTCTTC.

The J gene is TRBJ1-5, the V gene TRBV27; a weak D match, TRBD1 (5 bases). V was cut by 3 bases and J by 3 bases, with 12 bases left in between. Per germline, CDR1 MNHEY and CDR2 SMNVEV (reference sequence). CDR3 length equals 15 residues. The CDR3 protein is CASSFSGRFNQPQHF. As DNA, the CDR3 is TGTGCCAGCAGTTTTTCAGGGAGGTTCAATCAGCCCCAGCATTTT.

The chain employs TRBV2 and TRBJ2-5, with TRBD2 matching 11 bases. Germline CDR1 and CDR2: SNHLY and FYNNEI. This CDR3 spans 12 amino acids. The V gene end was trimmed by 8 bases and the J gene end by 5 bases; junction bases not matched to a gene: 1. The CDR3 sequence is CASGTSGETQYF. The CDR3 bases are TGTGCCAGCGGGACTAGCGGTGAGACCCAGTACTTC.

The rearrangement joins TRBV14 to TRBJ2-5; 10 bases agree with TRBD2. Trimming removed 9 bases from V and 4 bases from J; junction bases left unmatched: 5. This CDR3 spans 13 amino acids. The germline V gene has CDR1 SGHDN and CDR2 FVKESK. CDR3 loop: CASRLAGGETQYF. CDR3 sequence (DNA): TGTGCCAGTAGATTAGCGGGAGGAGAGACCCAGTACTTC. Full variable domain (outside the CDR3, taken from reference TRBV14 and TRBJ2-5): EAGVTQFPSHSVIEKGQTVTLRCDPISGHDNLYWYRRVMGKEIKFLLHFVKESKQDESGMPNNRFLAERTGGTYSTLKVQPAELEDSGVYFCASRLAGGETQYFGPGTRLLVL.

The V call is TRBV9, the J call TRBJ2-7; no clear D gene. CDR1 is SGDLS and CDR2 is YYNGEE in the germline V gene. The CDR3 has 13 residues. V gave up 0 bases and J gave up 3 bases, with 7 bases separating them. The CDR3 loop is CASSVAPDYEQYF. Here the CDR3 DNA reads TGTGCCAGCAGCGTAGCCCCGGACTACGAGCAGTACTTC.

The rearrangement uses TRBV6-1 and TRBJ2-1, with 11 bases that match TRBD2. This CDR3 is 19 amino acids long. V shed 2 bases, J shed 7 bases, and the junction held 16 bases outside the gene matches. The V gene's germline CDR1 is MNHNS and CDR2 SASEGT. CDR3 coding DNA: TGTGCCAGCAGTGAAAGGCTCGACTTTCTAGCGGGAGGTAGAAATGAGCAGTTCTTC. As protein: CASSERLDFLAGGRNEQFF.

The chain couples TRBV6-1 to TRBJ2-7, with D perhaps matching TRBD2 (6 bases). V was clipped by 4 bases and J by 1 base, with 14 bases between them. The CDR3 runs to 15 residues. Germline V CDR1 and CDR2: MNHNS, SASEGT. The CDR3 sequence: CASSATEGPSYEQYF. The CDR3 bases are TGTGCCAGCAGTGCGACGGAGGGCCCTTCCTACGAGCAGTACTTC.

The genes are TRBV5-4 and TRBJ1-1; TRBD1 agrees at 9 bases. The CDR3 totals 15 residues. J lost 1 base, V lost 0 bases, and 1 base had no gene match. CDR1 and CDR2 from the germline V gene are SGHNT and YYREEE (reference sequence). CDR3 sequence: CASSLATGGNTEAFF. The CDR3 DNA is TGTGCCAGCAGCTTGGCGACAGGGGGGAACACTGAAGCTTTCTTT. Full variable domain (remainder filled in from reference TRBV5-4 and TRBJ1-1): ETGVTQSPTHLIKTRGQQVTLRCSSQSGHNTVSWYQQALGQGPQFIFQYYREEENGRGNFPPRFSGLQFPNYSSELNVNALELDDSALYLCASSLATGGNTEAFFGQGTRLTVV.

The chain carries TRBV9 and TRBJ2-7; D ambiguous. Trimming pared 0 bases from V and 2 bases from J, leaving 12 bases between. The CDR3 loop spans 15 amino acids. Germline loops: CDR1 SGDLS, CDR2 YYNGEE. This chain's CDR3 is CASSVALTATYEQYF. The CDR3 coding sequence is TGTGCCAGCAGCGTAGCTCTTACAGCAACCTACGAGCAGTACTTC.

The CDR3 DNA reads as TGTGCCAGCAGCTTATCTGTGACAGAAGGCGGCACCCAGTACTTC. The encoded protein is CASSLSVTEGGTQYF. This chain uses TRBV7-2 with TRBJ2-5; perhaps TRBD1 as D (5 bases). There are 15 residues in the CDR3. V was cut by 2 bases and J by 8 bases, with 18 bases left in between. Germline V gene lookup returns CDR1 SGHTA and CDR2 FQGNSA. Looking up the rest from reference TRBV7-2 and TRBJ2-5 gives the full variable domain: GAGVSQSPSNKVTEKGKDVELRCDPISGHTALYWYRQSLGQGLEFLIYFQGNSAPDKSGLPSDRFSAERTGGSVSTLTIQRTQQEDSAVYLCASSLSVTEGGTQYFGPGTRLLVL.

The rearrangement links TRBV27 to TRBJ2-1; TRBD2 aligns across 10 bases. Germline CDR1 MNHEY, CDR2 SMNVEV (reference sequence). The CDR3 has 16 amino acids. After removal of 3 bases from V and 2 bases from J, the junction contained 4 bases not matched to a gene. CDR3 loop: CASSFRTSGAYNEQFF. CDR3 nucleotide sequence: TGTGCCAGCAGTTTCCGGACTAGCGGAGCCTACAATGAGCAGTTCTTC.